This TCR beta chain is drawn from a study of T cells in Graves' hyperthyroidism and ophthalmopathy. The table lists this clonotype with many counts. The antigen remains undetermined. V shed 5 bases, J shed 4 bases, and the junction held 11 bases outside the gene matches. Germline V lookup: CDR1 DFQATT, CDR2 SNEGSKA (reference sequence). CDR3 length: 16 amino acids. Newly diagnosed patients aged 18 to 65 had hyperthyroidism of under 2 months' duration. RNA transcripts yielded amplified TCR beta CDR3 regions. The TCR CDR3 first-round RT-PCR relied on the HTBI primer set. TCRdb independently ran MiXCR on the multiplex PCR reads; one entry per CDR3 protein. The repertoire holds a few hundred thousand distinct CDR3 sequences, around a sixth seen once, with about a quarter in the top ten. Study results and limitations: Ophthalmopathy was separated from stable hyperthyroidism by a 13 V-J model. The model made its ophthalmopathy prediction, and onset followed a median approximately 6 months later. In the blood, most expanded thyroid clonotypes above 0.001 appeared as well.

V is TRBV20-1 and J is TRBJ2-3, with TRBD2 matching 11 bases. The source of this sequence is a woman under 30 with Graves' hyperthyroidism that later progressed to Graves' ophthalmopathy. The sequenced material came from blood. CDR3 sequence: CSAWFSGRAEADTQYF. In nucleotides, the CDR3 is TGCAGTGCTTGGTTTAGCGGGAGGGCAGAGGCAGATACGCAGTATTTT.